A single T cell receptor (beta chain) is shown here with its context. One end of the junction does not line up with germline, which may come from a read error. This sample is part of a study of metastatic and nonmetastatic thyroid tumors. As for the study in general: From malignant and benign thyroid patients, repertoires in blood and in tumor or nodule tissue were compared.

Not a single patient had been given any form of treatment at any point before undergoing thyroid surgery. Using MiXCR, TCRdb reanalyzed the PCR reads. The table records about 30,000 clones, more than 20% of them present only once. This CDR3 comprises 15 residues. CDR1 and CDR2 (germline): DFQATT, SNEGSKA (reference sequence). The clonotype originates from a female donor with papillary thyroid cancer or a benign thyroid nodule (not recorded which). Some clones in this sample may be carry-over from other donors' samples. The sequenced material came from blood. The gene calls are TRBV20-1 and TRBJ2-5; 10 positions agree with TRBD2. The CDR3 is CCATPIAGGGETQYF. For the CDR3, the DNA is TGCTGTGCTACTCCGATAGCGGGAGGAGGGGAGACCCAGTACTTC.